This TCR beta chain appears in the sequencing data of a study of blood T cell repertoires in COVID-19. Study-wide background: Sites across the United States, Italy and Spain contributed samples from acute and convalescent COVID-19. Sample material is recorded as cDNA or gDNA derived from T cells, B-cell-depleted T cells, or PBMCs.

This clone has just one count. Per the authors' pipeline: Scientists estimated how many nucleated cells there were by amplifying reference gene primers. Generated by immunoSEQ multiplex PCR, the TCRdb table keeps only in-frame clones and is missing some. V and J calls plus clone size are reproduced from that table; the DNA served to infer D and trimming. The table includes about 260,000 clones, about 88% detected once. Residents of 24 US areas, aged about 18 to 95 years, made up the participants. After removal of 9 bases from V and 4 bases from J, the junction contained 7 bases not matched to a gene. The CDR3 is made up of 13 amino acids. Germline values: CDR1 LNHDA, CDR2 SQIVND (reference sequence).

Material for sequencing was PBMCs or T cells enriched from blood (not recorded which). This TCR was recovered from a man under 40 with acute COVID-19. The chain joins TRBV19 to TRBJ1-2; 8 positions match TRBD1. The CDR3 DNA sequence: TGTGCCAGCGAGGACAGGGCACTCTATGGCTACACCTTC. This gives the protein CASEDRALYGYTF.